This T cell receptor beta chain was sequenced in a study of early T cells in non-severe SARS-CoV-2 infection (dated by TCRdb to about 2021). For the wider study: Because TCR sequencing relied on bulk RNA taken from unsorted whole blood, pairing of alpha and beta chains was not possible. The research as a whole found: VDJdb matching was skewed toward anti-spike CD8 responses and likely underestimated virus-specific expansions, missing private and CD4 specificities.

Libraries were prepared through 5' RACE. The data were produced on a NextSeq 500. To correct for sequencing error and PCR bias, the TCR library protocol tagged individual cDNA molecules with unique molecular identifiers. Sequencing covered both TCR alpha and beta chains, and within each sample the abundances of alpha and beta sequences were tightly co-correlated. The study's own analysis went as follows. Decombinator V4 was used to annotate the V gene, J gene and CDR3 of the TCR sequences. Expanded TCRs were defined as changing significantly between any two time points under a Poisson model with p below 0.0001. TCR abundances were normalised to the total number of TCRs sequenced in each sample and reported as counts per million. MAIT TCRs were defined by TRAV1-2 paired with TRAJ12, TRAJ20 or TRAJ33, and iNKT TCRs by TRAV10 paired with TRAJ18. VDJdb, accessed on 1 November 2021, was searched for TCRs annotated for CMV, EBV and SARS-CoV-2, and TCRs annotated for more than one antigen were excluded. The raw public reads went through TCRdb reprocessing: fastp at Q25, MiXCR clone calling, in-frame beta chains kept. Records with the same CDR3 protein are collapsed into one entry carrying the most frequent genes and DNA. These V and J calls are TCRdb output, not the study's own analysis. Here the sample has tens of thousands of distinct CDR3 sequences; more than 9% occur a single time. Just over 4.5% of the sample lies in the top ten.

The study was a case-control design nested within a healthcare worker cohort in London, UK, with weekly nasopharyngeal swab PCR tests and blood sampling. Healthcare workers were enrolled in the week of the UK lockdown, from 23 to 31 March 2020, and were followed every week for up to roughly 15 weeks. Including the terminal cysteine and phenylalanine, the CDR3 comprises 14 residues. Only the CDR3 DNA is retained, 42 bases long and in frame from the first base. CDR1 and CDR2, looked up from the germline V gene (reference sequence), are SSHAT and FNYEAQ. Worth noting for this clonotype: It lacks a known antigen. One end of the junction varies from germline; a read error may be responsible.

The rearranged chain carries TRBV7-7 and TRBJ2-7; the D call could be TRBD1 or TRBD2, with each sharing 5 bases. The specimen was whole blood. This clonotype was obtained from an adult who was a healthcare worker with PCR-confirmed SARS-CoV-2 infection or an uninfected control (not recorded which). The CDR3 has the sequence CASSPGPLDHEQYF. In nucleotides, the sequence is TGTGCTAGCAGCCCGGGACCGTTGGACCACGAGCAGTACTTC.